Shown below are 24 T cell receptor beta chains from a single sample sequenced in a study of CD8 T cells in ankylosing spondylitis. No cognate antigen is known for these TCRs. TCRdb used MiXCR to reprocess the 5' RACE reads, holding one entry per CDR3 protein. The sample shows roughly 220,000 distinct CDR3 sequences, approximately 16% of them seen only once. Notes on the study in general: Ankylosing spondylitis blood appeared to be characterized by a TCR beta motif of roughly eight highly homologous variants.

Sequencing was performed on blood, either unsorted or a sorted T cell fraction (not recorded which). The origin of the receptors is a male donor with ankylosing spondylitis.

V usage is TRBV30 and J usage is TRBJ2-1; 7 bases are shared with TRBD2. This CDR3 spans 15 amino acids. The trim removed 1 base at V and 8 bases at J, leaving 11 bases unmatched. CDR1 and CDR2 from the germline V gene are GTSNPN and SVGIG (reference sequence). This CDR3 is CAWSAVGGPLDEQFF. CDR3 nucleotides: TGTGCCTGGAGTGCGGTGGGAGGGCCATTGGATGAGCAGTTCTTC. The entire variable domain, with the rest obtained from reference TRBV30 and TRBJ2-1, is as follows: SQTIHQWPATLVQPVGSPLSLECTVEGTSNPNLYWYRQAAGRGLQLLFYSVGIGQISSEVPQNLSASRPQDRQFILSSKKLLLSDSGFYLCAWSAVGGPLDEQFFGPGTRLTVL.

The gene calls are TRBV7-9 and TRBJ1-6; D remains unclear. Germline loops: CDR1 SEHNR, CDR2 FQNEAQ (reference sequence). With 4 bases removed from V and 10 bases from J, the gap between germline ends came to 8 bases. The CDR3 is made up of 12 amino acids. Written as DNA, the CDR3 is TGTGCCAGCAGCTACCCAGGATCACCCCTCCACTTT. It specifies CASSYPGSPLHF.

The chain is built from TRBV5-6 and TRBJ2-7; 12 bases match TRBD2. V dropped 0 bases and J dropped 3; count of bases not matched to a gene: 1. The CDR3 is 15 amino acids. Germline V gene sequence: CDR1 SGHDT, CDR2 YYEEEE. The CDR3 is CASSLVTSGSYEQYF. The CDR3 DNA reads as TGTGCCAGCAGCTTGGTGACTAGCGGGAGCTACGAGCAGTACTTC.

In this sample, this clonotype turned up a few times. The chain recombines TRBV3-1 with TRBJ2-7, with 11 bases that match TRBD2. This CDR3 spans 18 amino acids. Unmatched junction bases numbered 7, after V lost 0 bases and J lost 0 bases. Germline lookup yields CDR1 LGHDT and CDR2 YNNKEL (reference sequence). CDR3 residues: CASSQETSGSVFSYEQYF. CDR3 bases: TGTGCCAGCAGCCAAGAAACTAGCGGGAGTGTTTTCTCCTACGAGCAGTACTTC.

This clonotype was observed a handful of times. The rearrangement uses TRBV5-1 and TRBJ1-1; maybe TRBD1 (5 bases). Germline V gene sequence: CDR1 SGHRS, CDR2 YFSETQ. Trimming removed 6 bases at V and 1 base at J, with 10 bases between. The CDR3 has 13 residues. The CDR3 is CASKNTGNTEAFF. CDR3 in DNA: TGCGCCAGCAAAAACACAGGGAACACTGAAGCTTTCTTT.

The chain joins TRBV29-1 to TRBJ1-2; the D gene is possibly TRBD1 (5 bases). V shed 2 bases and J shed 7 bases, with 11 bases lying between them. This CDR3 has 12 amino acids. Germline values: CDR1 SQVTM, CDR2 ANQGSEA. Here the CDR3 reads CSVEQGIGGYTF. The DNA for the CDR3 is TGCAGCGTTGAACAGGGTATCGGTGGCTACACCTTC.

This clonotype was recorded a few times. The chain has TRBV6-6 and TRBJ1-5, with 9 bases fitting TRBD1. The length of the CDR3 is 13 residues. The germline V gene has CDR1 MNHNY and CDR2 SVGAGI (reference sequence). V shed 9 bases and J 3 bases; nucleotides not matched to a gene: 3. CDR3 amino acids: CASGQGFNQPQHF. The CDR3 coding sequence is TGTGCCAGTGGACAGGGGTTCAATCAGCCCCAGCATTTT.

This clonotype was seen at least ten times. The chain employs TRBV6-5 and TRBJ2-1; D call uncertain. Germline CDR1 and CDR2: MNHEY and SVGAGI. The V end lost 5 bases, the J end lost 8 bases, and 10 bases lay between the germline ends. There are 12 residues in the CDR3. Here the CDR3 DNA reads TGTGCCAGCAGTCCCGACTTGCATGAGCAGTTCTTC. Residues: CASSPDLHEQFF.

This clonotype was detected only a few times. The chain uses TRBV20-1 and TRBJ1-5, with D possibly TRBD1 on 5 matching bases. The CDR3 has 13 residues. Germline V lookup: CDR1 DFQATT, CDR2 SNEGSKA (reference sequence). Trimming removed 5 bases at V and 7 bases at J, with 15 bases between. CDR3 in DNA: TGCAGTGCTGGGGAAAATGGGGGACAGCCCCAGCATTTT. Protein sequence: CSAGENGGQPQHF.

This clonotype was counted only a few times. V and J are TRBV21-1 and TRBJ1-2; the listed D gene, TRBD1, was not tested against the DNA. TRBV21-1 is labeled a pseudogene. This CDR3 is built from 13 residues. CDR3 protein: CASSGPQGYGYTF. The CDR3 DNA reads TGTGCCAGCAGCGGCCCACAGGGCTATGGCTACACCTTC.

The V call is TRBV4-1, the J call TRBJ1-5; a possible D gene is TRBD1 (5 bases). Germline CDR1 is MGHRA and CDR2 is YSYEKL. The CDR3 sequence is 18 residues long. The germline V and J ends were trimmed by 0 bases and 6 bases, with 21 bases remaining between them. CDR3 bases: TGCGCCAGCAGCCAAGAAGTTTACCGCGGGACGGCAGGTCAGCCCCAGCATTTT. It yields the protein CASSQEVYRGTAGQPQHF.

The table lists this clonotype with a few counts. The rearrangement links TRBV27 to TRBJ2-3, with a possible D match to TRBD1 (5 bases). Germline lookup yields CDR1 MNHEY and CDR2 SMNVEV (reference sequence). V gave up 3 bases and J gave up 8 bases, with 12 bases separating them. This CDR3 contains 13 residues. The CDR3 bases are TGTGCCAGCAGTTTTCAGGGCCGGGTTACGCAGTATTTT. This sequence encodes CASSFQGRVTQYF.

The CDR3 spells CASSYTSGYNEQFF. The CDR3 bases are TGTGCCAGCAGTTATACCTCAGGTTACAATGAGCAGTTCTTC. The chain links TRBV6-2 or TRBV6-3 to TRBJ2-1; D gene uncertain. The CDR3 spans 14 residues. Deletions cut 3 bases from V and 4 bases from J, with 10 bases between. Germline V CDR1 and CDR2: MNHEY, SVGEGT.

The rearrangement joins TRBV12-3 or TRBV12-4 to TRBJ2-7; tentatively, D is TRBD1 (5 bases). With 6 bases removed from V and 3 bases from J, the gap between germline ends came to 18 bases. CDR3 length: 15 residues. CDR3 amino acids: CASSIGPGSHYEQYF. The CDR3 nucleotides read TGTGCCAGCAGCATAGGGCCAGGGTCTCACTACGAGCAGTACTTC.

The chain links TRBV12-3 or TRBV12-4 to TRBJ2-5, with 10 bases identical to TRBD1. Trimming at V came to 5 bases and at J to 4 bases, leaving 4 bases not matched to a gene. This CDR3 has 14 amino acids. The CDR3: CASSTDRGRETQYF. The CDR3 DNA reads TGTGCCAGCAGTACAGACAGGGGGCGAGAGACCCAGTACTTC.

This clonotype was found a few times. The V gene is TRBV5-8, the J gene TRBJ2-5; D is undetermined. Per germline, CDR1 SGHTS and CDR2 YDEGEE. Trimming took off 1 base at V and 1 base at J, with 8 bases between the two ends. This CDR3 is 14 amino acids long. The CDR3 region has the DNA TGTGCCAGCAGCTTGTTGTTGGCCCAAGAGACCCAGTACTTC. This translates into CASSLLLAQETQYF.

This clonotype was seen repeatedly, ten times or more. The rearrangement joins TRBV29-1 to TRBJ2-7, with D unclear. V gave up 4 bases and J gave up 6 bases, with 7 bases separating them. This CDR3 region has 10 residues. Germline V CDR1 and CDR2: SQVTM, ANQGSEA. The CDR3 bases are TGCAGCGTTGTGGGCGCCGAGCAGTACTTC. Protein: CSVVGAEQYF.

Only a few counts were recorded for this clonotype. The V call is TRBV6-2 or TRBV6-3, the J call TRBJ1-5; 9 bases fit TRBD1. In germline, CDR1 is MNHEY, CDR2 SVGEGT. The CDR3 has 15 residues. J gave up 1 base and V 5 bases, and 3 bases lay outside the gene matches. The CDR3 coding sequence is TGTGCCAGCAGTAGTGACAGGGGGAGCAATCAGCCCCAGCATTTT. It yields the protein CASSSDRGSNQPQHF.

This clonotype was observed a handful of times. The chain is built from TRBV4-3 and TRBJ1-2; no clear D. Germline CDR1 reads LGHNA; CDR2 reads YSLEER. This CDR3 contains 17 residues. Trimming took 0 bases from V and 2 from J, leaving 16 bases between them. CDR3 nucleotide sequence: TGCGCCAGCAGCCAAGATGTTAGGAGGCTGGGAAACTATGGCTACACCTTC. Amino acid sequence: CASSQDVRRLGNYGYTF.

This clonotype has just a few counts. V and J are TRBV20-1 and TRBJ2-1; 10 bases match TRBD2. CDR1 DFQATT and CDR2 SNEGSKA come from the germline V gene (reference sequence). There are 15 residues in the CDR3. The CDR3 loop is CSLEDLAGEDNEQFF. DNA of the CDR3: TGCAGCCTCGAAGACCTAGCGGGAGAGGACAATGAGCAGTTCTTC.

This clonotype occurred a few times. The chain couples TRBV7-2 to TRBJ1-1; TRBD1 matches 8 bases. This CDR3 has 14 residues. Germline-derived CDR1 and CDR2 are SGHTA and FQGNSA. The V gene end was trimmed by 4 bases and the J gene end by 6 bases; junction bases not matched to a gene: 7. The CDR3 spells CASSSWTGLAEAFF. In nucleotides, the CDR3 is TGTGCCAGCAGCTCATGGACAGGGTTGGCTGAAGCTTTCTTT.

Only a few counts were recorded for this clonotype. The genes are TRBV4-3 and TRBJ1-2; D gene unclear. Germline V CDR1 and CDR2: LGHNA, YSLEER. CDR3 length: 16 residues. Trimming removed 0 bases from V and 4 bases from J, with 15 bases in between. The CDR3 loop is CASSQDPDAPIYGYTF. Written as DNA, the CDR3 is TGCGCCAGCAGCCAAGATCCGGACGCTCCGATCTATGGCTACACCTTC.

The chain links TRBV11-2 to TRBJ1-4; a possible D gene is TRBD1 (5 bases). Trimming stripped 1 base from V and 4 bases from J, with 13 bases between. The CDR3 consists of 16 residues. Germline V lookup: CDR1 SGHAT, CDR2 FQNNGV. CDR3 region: CASSLGTRDRNEKLFF. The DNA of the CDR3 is TGTGCCAGCAGCTTAGGGACACGCGACCGTAATGAAAAACTGTTTTTT.

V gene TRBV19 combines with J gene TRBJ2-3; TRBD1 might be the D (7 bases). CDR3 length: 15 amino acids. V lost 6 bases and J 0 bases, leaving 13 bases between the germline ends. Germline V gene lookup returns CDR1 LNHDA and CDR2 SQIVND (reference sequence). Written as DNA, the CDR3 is TGTGCCAGTAGCCCGACAGGGACTAGCACAGATACGCAGTATTTT. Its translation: CASSPTGTSTDTQYF.